This T cell receptor beta chain was sequenced in a study of blood T cell repertoires in COVID-19. Using immunoSEQ multiplex PCR, the repertoire was profiled, and TCRdb retains in-frame clones only, with some absent. The table has about 50,000 clones, under 90% seen once. Per the germline V gene, CDR1 is MNHEY and CDR2 is SVGAGI. Trimming left V 2 bases short and J 7 bases short, with 11 bases between. The CDR3 has 14 amino acids. The sequence derives from a woman older than 75 with COVID-19, enrolled during active disease. Sequenced material: peripheral blood. The chain uses TRBV6-5 and TRBJ1-4; a possible D gene is TRBD1 (6 bases). The CDR3 bases are TGTGCCAGCAGTTACGACAGGAGGCGTGAAAAACTGTTTTTT. It encodes CASSYDRRREKLFF.